This is a list of T cell receptor beta chains from one sample in a study of blood T cell repertoires in COVID-19. Profiled with immunoSEQ multiplex PCR; TCRdb holds only in-frame clones, not every one. The sample has about 160,000 clones; around 90% are singletons. The sample was peripheral blood. The receptors stem from a man aged 18 to 29 with acute or convalescent COVID-19. Both conserved end residues are part of each CDR3. The order of the fields is V gene, D gene, J gene, CDR3 protein. D genes are given only for firm matches.

TRBV24-1	.	TRBJ1-4	CATSDPRQGGEKLFF
TRBV12-3/TRBV12-4	.	TRBJ2-3	CASNARGTDTQYF
TRBV11-2	.	TRBJ1-1	CASSLGGGARYLNTEAFF
TRBV19	TRBD1	TRBJ1-4	CASRPGQSDEKLFF
TRBV19	TRBD1	TRBJ1-4	CASSILGQGGEKLFF
TRBV5-1	.	TRBJ2-3	CASSLAGSTDTQYF
TRBV9	TRBD1	TRBJ1-2	CASSVGFSDRGTNYGYTF
TRBV14	TRBD2	TRBJ2-7	CASSQAQAGGVYEQYF
TRBV27	TRBD2	TRBJ2-7	CASSQTSGSTLGQYF
TRBV6-5	TRBD1	TRBJ1-1	CASRTTGANTEAFF
TRBV9	TRBD2	TRBJ2-1	CASSQRGTSDYNEQFF
TRBV28	.	TRBJ1-1	CASSLFTAKNTEAFF
TRBV6-5	.	TRBJ1-3	CASRPGVGNTIYF
TRBV19	.	TRBJ1-1	CASSIDVGGDLNTEAFF
TRBV6-5	TRBD1	TRBJ1-5	CASSYYGTGVQPQHF
TRBV19	.	TRBJ2-2	CASRPTAGELFF
TRBV2	.	TRBJ1-1	CASSADSPMNTEAFF
TRBV5-1	.	TRBJ1-2	CASSLEVSRRANYGYTF
TRBV6-1	TRBD2	TRBJ2-1	CASREGTSGSPYNEQFF
TRBV24-1	TRBD1	TRBJ2-7	CATSDTSGTGDEQYF
TRBV6-5	.	TRBJ1-1	CASSPTRGGEAFF
TRBV24-1	TRBD1	TRBJ2-3	CATSDNGQGTTDTQYF
TRBV5-1	.	TRBJ2-1	CASSPNFGEQFF
TRBV7-6	TRBD1	TRBJ1-6	CASSSGTGNSPLHF
TRBV13	TRBD1	TRBJ1-1	CASKEIRGTEAFF
TRBV3-1/TRBV3-2	.	TRBJ1-4	CASSQDGGGEKLFF
TRBV19	TRBD1	TRBJ1-4	CASSPLLRTGVSRSEKLFF
TRBV6-6	TRBD1	TRBJ2-1	CASSPWLGDRAGSYNEQFF
TRBV2	.	TRBJ2-3	CASSDPSETSTDTQYF
TRBV9	.	TRBJ2-2	CASSVKQGTGELFF
TRBV27	TRBD1	TRBJ1-1	CASTRDREDTEAFF
TRBV19	.	TRBJ2-5	CASSIVAGRETQYF
TRBV9	TRBD1	TRBJ2-5	CASSVGGRGYQETQYF
TRBV19	.	TRBJ2-7	CASSMGQDYEQYF
TRBV29-1	TRBD1	TRBJ1-2	CSVAIGRDRPSNYGYTF
TRBV12-3/TRBV12-4	TRBD1	TRBJ1-1	CASSITGGTEAFF
TRBV4-2	.	TRBJ1-2	CASSQDSSTGYGYTF
TRBV19	.	TRBJ2-5	CASSIFSGLQETQYF
TRBV6-5	.	TRBJ2-7	CASSYSATAYEQYF
TRBV29-1	TRBD2	TRBJ2-3	CSVGGLAVPTDTQYF
TRBV18	TRBD1	TRBJ1-1	CASSPLSQGAKAEAFF
TRBV2	.	TRBJ1-2	CASQQEKDHGYTF
TRBV3-1/TRBV3-2	.	TRBJ1-2	CASSQVGTAEGYGYTF
TRBV10-3	.	TRBJ1-1	CAISAPPLGVNTEAFF
TRBV9	.	TRBJ2-1	CASTPRTGNEQFF
TRBV2	.	TRBJ2-1	CASLATYNEQFF
TRBV5-1	.	TRBJ2-3	CASSYGSSTGTDTQYF
TRBV12-3/TRBV12-4	.	TRBJ1-2	CASSPGLNYGYTF
TRBV5-1	.	TRBJ2-7	CASSLPGGPYEQYF